This T cell receptor (beta chain) derives from a study of T cells in Graves' hyperthyroidism and ophthalmopathy. Study-wide background: Blood from the periphery was taken at initial diagnosis, before any treatment. Study results and limitations: Blood shared most expanded thyroid clonotypes above 0.001.

Any patient presenting with uncontrolled infection, other autoimmune disease, pregnancy or lactation was left out. Using RNA transcripts as the source, TCR beta CDR3 regions were amplified. RT-PCR in the first round (using the HTBI primer set) targeted the TCR CDR3. TCRdb re-called the multiplex PCR reads through MiXCR, storing one row per CDR3 protein. Seen here are a few hundred thousand distinct CDR3 sequences, under 25% observed once, and the top ten hold around a quarter. The CDR3 is 16 residues long. Looked up from germline, CDR1 is MNHNS and CDR2 is SASEGT. A remark on this clonotype: Its matching antigen is unknown. Germline is not matched at one junction end, which may reflect a read error.

The sample was blood. V and J are TRBV6-1 and TRBJ1-5, with D unclear. This sequence originates from a young man with Graves' hyperthyroidism. The CDR3 coding sequence is TGTGCCAGCAGCTCCCTCCCCTTGATCAGCAATCAGCCTCAGCATTTT. It yields the protein CASSSLPLISNQPQHF.